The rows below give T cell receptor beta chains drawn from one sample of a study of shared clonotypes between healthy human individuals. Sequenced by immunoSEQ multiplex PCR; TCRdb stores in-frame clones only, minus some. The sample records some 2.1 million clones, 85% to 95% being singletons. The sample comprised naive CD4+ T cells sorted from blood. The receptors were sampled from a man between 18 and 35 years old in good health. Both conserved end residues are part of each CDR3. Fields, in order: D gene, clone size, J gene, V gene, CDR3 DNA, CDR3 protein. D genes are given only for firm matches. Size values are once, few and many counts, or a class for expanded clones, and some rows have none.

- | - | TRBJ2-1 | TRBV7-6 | TGTGCCAGCAGCTTAATGGGACACAATGAGCAGTTCTTC | CASSLMGHNEQFF
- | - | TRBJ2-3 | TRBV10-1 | TGCGCCAGCAGTGTCAGGTACACAGATACGCAGTATTTT | CASSVRYTDTQYF
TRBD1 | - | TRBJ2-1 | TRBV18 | TGTGCCAGCTCACGAGGCAATACAGGGGTTTCAAATGAGCAGTTCTTC | CASSRGNTGVSNEQFF
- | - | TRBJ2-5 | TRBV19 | TGTGCCAGTAGTATATGGGGAGAGACCCAGTACTTC | CASSIWGETQYF
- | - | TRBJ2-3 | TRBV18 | TGTGCCAGCTCATCCCCTTGGGAGGCAGATACGCAGTATTTT | CASSSPWEADTQYF
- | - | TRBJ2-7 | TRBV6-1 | TGTGCCAGCGGGCAGACCTACTACGAGCAGTACTTC | CASGQTYYEQYF
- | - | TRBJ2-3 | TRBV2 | TGTGCCAGCAGTGTTACAGTAGATACGCAGTATTTT | CASSVTVDTQYF
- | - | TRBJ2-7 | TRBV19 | TGTGCCAGTAGTCCTCGGTGGGGGGCGAGTACCTACGAGCAGTACTTC | CASSPRWGASTYEQYF
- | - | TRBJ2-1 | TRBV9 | TGTGCCAGCAGCGTAGACTTGAGGTCGGGGTGGCAGTTCTTC | CASSVDLRSGWQFF
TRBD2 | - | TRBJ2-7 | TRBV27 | TGTGCCAGCAGCCCAAAAGGGCTAGCGGGACGAGACGAGCAGTACTTC | CASSPKGLAGRDEQYF
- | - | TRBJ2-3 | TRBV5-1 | TGCGCCAGCAGCTTGGTTGGGAATTCGGATACGCAGTATTTT | CASSLVGNSDTQYF
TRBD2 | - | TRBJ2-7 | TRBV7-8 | TGTGCCAGCAGCCCTTGGACTAGCGGTTGGGGGCAGTACTTC | CASSPWTSGWGQYF
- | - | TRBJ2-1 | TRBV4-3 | TGCGCCAGCAGCCAAGAGGGGTACGGGAGCTCCTACAATGAGCAGTTCTTC | CASSQEGYGSSYNEQFF
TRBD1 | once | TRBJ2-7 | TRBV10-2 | TGCGCCAGCAGTGAATGGGACAGGAGCAACGAGCAGTACTTC | CASSEWDRSNEQYF
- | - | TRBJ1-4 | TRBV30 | TGTGCCTGGAGTCAGAATAATGAAAAACTGTTTTTT | CAWSQNNEKLFF
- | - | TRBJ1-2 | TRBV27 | TGTGCCAGCAGATGGTCGGGAGGTGGCTACACCTTC | CASRWSGGGYTF
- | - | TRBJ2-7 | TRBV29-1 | TGCAGCGTTGTTCGCAGCTACGAGCAGTACTTC | CSVVRSYEQYF
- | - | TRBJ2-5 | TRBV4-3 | TGCGCCAGCAGCCAAGATCGAGGGAGCCAAGAGACCCAGTACTTC | CASSQDRGSQETQYF
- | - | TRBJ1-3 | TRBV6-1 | TGTGCCAGCAGTGTGAGGGAGATTGGAAACACCATATATTTT | CASSVREIGNTIYF
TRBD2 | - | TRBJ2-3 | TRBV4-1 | TGCGCCAGCAGCCAGGAAGGGACTAGCGGGAGGTCAGATACGCAGTATTTT | CASSQEGTSGRSDTQYF
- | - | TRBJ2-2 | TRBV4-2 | TGTGCCAGCAGCCAAGATGGACCGAACACCGGGGAGCTGTTTTTT | CASSQDGPNTGELFF
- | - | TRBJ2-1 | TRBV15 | TGTGCCACCAGCGGGGGACATCTGGGGGACAATGAGCAGTTCTTC | CATSGGHLGDNEQFF
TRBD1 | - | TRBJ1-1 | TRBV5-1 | TGCGCCAGCAGCTTGGGACCCGGGACAGGTATCAACACTGAAGCTTTCTTT | CASSLGPGTGINTEAFF
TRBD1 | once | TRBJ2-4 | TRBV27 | TGTGCCAGCAGCCCAACAGGGGGAAACATTCAGTACTTC | CASSPTGGNIQYF
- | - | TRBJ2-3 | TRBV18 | TGTGCCAGCTCACCAACTCAGGGGAGAGGAGATACGCAGTATTTT | CASSPTQGRGDTQYF
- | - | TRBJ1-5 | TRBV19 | TGTGCCAGTAGCGTTCTGGGGACTTATAGCAACCAGCCCCAGCATTTT | CASSVLGTYSNQPQHF
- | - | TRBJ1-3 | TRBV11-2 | TGTGCCAGCAGCGATCAAGCTGGAAACACCATATATTTT | CASSDQAGNTIYF
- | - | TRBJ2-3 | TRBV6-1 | TGTGCCAGCAGCAGGGCGGTAGATACGCAGTATTTT | CASSRAVDTQYF
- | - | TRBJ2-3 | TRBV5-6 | TGTGCCAGCAGCTCCCGGGGACGTCCGGCAGATACGCAGTATTTT | CASSSRGRPADTQYF
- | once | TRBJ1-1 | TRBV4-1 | TGCGCCAGCAGCCAAGACCAGGGCCGGGATGAAGCTTTCTTT | CASSQDQGRDEAFF
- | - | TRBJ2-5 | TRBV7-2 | TGTGCCAGCAGCTCCAGGGTCCAAGAGACCCAGTACTTC | CASSSRVQETQYF
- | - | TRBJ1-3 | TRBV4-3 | TGCGCCAGCAGATGGCTACAGGGCGCCCACTCTGGAAACACCATATATTTT | CASRWLQGAHSGNTIYF
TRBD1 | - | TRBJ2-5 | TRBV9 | TGTGCCAGCAGCTTTCGGACAGGATCACCCACGGAGACCCAGTACTTC | CASSFRTGSPTETQYF
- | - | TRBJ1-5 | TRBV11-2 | TGTGCCAGCAGCGCGGGCGGGGCCCGTAGCAATCAGCCCCAGCATTTT | CASSAGGARSNQPQHF
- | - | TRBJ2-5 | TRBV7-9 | TGTGCCAGCAGCTTTACAGCACAAGAGACCCAGTACTTC | CASSFTAQETQYF
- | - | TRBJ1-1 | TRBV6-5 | TGTGCCAGCAGTTACTCAACGACAAACACTGAAGCTTTCTTT | CASSYSTTNTEAFF
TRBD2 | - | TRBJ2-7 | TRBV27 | TGTGCCAGCAGTCGGTTCGGTTTGGGGACTAGCGGGGCACTGACCTACGAGCAGTACTTC | CASSRFGLGTSGALTYEQYF
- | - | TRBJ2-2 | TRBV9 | TGTGCCAGCAGCAAGGACAGCGCGAACACCGGGGAGCTGTTTTTT | CASSKDSANTGELFF
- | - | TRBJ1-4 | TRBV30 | TGTGCCTGGAGTCCGGGACTGACAAACCCTGCAACTAATGAAAAACTGTTTTTT | CAWSPGLTNPATNEKLFF
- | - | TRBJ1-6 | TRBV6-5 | TGTGCCAGCAGGCCCCGACAGAATTCACCCCTCCACTTT | CASRPRQNSPLHF
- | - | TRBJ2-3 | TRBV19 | TGTGCCAGTAGTTTTCAGGGAGCCGATACGCAGTATTTT | CASSFQGADTQYF
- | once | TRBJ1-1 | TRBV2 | TGTGCCAGCAGTGTGGGTTCCGAAGCTTTCTTT | CASSVGSEAFF
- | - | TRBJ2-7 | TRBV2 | TGTGCCAGCAGTGAGATCTCTGACTGGGACTCCCCTCTCGGCGAGCAGTACTTC | CASSEISDWDSPLGEQYF
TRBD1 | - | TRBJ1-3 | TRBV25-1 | TGTGCCAGCAGTGACACGGGACAGGGGCGCTCTGGAAACACCATATATTTT | CASSDTGQGRSGNTIYF
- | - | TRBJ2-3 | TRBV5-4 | TGTGCCAGCAGCTTGGACCTCTTGCGGGGAGGCACAGATACGCAGTATTTT | CASSLDLLRGGTDTQYF
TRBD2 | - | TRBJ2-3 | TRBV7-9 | TGTGCCAGCAGCTTATTCGGGGGGACTAGCGGGAGACGAGATACGCAGTATTTT | CASSLFGGTSGRRDTQYF
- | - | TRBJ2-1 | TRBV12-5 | TGTGCTAGTGGACTTTACAATGAGCAGTTCTTC | CASGLYNEQFF
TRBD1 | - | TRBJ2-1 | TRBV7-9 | TGTGCCAGCAGCCCAACCCCGACAGGGAAAAGGTCCTACAATGAGCAGTTCTTC | CASSPTPTGKRSYNEQFF
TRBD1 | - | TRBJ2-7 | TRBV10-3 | TGTGCCATCAGCAAGACAGGGAAGGGCGACGAGCAGTACTTC | CAISKTGKGDEQYF